Described below is a single TCR beta chain sequence and its context. Its antigen is not known. V dropped 2 bases and J dropped 5; count of bases not matched to a gene: 3. The CDR3 consists of 14 residues. Germline assignment: CDR1 LNHDA and CDR2 SQIVND (reference sequence). Data came from immunoSEQ multiplex PCR; TCRdb stores just in-frame clones and leaves some out. The sample yields approximately 100,000 clones, almost 90% seen once. These data originate in a study of cytomegalovirus exposure and HLA in healthy donors. Study-wide results and limits: Cytomegalovirus association was listed for 150 or so TCR beta chains. Across donors, most TCRs were seen rarely, yet some public ones were widespread. Reportedly, cytomegalovirus status was diagnosed with high sensitivity and specificity. It was found in a later analysis that first-cohort TCR clusters tended to co-occur in the 120 validation repertoires.

The origin of this receptor is a woman between 18 and 30 years old in good health and CMV-seronegative. The sample taken for sequencing was PBMCs. V gene TRBV19 combines with J gene TRBJ2-5, with 9 bases matching TRBD2. The CDR3 bases are TGTGCCAGTAGTATACTAGCGGGATGGGAGACCCAGTACTTC. Translating it yields CASSILAGWETQYF. The variable domain in full, completed from reference TRBV19 and TRBJ2-5, reads DGGITQSPKYLFRKEGQNVTLSCEQNLNHDAMYWYRQDPGQGLRLIYYSQIVNDFQKGDIAEGYSVSREKKESFPLTVTSAQKNPTAFYLCASSILAGWETQYFGPGTRLLVL.